The entry below describes one TCR beta chain. These data are taken from a study of response to subunit inactivated influenza vaccine. TCRdb processed the RT-PCR reads anew with MiXCR; each CDR3 protein has one entry. The data hold 500,000 to 550,000 distinct CDR3 sequences, with roughly 7.6% observed a single time. Looked up from germline, CDR1 is SGHDT and CDR2 is YYEEEE. V was cut by 0 bases and J by 5 bases, with 14 bases left in between. The CDR3 runs 15 residues. The TCR originated in a man aged 50 to 69 who received an inactivated influenza vaccine. The V and J genes are TRBV5-6 and TRBJ2-5; TRBD1 might be the D (6 bases). The sequencing used PBMCs from blood, collected around 25 months after vaccination. For the CDR3, the DNA is TGTGCCAGCAGCTTGGCTCTACAGGGTTTCGAGACCCAGTACTTC. Protein sequence: CASSLALQGFETQYF. Variable domain in full (rest from reference TRBV5-6 and TRBJ2-5): DAGVTQSPTHLIKTRGQQVTLRCSPKSGHDTVSWYQQALGQGPQFIFQYYEEEERQRGNFPDRFSGHQFPNYSSELNVNALLLGDSALYLCASSLALQGFETQYFGPGTRLLVL.